The 29 T cell receptor beta chains below come from one sample, sequenced in a study of regulatory T cells in long-lasting Graves disease. Assembly of TCR beta libraries relied on iRepertoire HTBI primers together with Arm-PCR of CDR3 regions. MiXCR was run by TCRdb on the multiplex PCR reads, yielding one entry per CDR3 protein. The sample has roughly 500,000 distinct CDR3 sequences, roughly 14% seen once. Time point described: newly diagnosed GD, antithyroid drugs for less than 3 months. There was RNA extracted from PBMCs, and the TCR library was made from it. This sample was shared with a second study, whose subject was T cells in Graves' hyperthyroidism and ophthalmopathy.

Material: peripheral blood mononuclear cells (PBMCs), obtained at new diagnosis, from a patient treated with antithyroid drugs. The receptor set was obtained from a man aged 25 to 40 with Graves disease.

This clonotype appeared many times. The chain employs TRBV6-1 and TRBJ1-5, with a weak D call TRBD1 (5 bases). The CDR3 length is 13 residues. Germline values: CDR1 MNHNS, CDR2 SASEGT. Trimming stripped 8 bases from V and 6 bases from J, with 14 bases between. The CDR3 here is CASWGRGGQPQHF. The DNA of the CDR3 is TGTGCCAGCTGGGGACGGGGAGGTCAGCCCCAGCATTTT.

This clonotype was counted ten times or more. The rearrangement uses TRBV7-2 and TRBJ1-2, with 7 bases identical to TRBD1. J gave up 0 bases and V 5 bases, and 9 bases lay outside the gene matches. Germline V CDR1 and CDR2: SGHTA, FQGNSA. The CDR3 is 16 amino acids. The CDR3 protein is CASSLTGYETNYGYTF. The CDR3 DNA reads as TGTGCCAGCAGCCTGACAGGGTACGAGACTAACTATGGCTACACCTTC. Full variable domain (remainder filled in from reference TRBV7-2 and TRBJ1-2): GAGVSQSPSNKVTEKGKDVELRCDPISGHTALYWYRQSLGQGLEFLIYFQGNSAPDKSGLPSDRFSAERTGGSVSTLTIQRTQQEDSAVYLCASSLTGYETNYGYTFGSGTRLTVV.

The rearrangement links TRBV10-3 to TRBJ1-1; D gene uncertain. V lost 3 bases and J lost 7, with 9 bases in between. CDR1 ENHRY and CDR2 SYGVKD come from the germline V gene. The CDR3 is 12 residues long. CDR3 coding DNA: TGTGCCATCAGTGAAACAAGGGTTGAAGCTTTCTTT. Encoded protein: CAISETRVEAFF.

This clonotype has a count of ten or more. The J gene is TRBJ2-3, the V gene TRBV12-3 or TRBV12-4; D tentatively fits TRBD1 or TRBD2 (5 bases each). This CDR3 contains 15 residues. Between the trimmed V and J ends, which lost 0 bases and 6 bases, there was a span of 13 bases. The DNA for the CDR3 is TGTGCCAGCAGTTTAGCGTGGACCGGGGCCGATACGCAGTATTTT. Its protein product is CASSLAWTGADTQYF.

This clonotype was counted ten times or more. The chain combines TRBV11-1 with TRBJ2-3; 8 bases are a match to TRBD2. V gave up 5 bases and J gave up 2 bases; unmatched junction bases: 9. CDR1 and CDR2 (germline): SGHAT, FQDESV (reference sequence). There are 16 residues in the CDR3. The CDR3 bases are TGTGCCAGCAGCCCAACACTAGCGGCCTCCACAGATACGCAGTATTTT. Protein product: CASSPTLAASTDTQYF.

This clonotype was counted a few times. The V and J genes are TRBV7-9 and TRBJ2-1; 9 bases map to TRBD1. This CDR3 is 14 amino acids long. The trim removed 2 bases at V and 8 bases at J, leaving 4 bases unmatched. The germline V gene encodes CDR1 SEHNR and CDR2 FQNEAQ (reference sequence). In DNA form, the CDR3 reads TGTGCCAGCAGCTTAAACCGACAGGGGGATGAGCAGTTCTTC. Encoded protein: CASSLNRQGDEQFF.

This clonotype was detected ten times or more. The chain links TRBV6-1 to TRBJ2-1, with D hard to call. The CDR3 runs to 12 residues. Germline V gives CDR1 MNHNS, CDR2 SASEGT. Trimming removed 3 bases from V and 6 bases from J, with 6 bases in between. CDR3 bases: TGTGCCAGCAGTGAGGCACCCAATGAGCAGTTCTTC. Its translation is CASSEAPNEQFF.

This chain joins TRBV9 and TRBJ1-1; 8 bases are a match to TRBD1. The CDR3 loop spans 16 amino acids. Germline loops: CDR1 SGDLS, CDR2 YYNGEE. V lost 2 bases to trimming and J lost 0 bases; unmatched junction nucleotides: 6. The chain's CDR3 is CASSVDRAGVNTEAFF. CDR3 DNA sequence: TGTGCCAGCAGCGTGGACAGGGCTGGGGTGAACACTGAAGCTTTCTTT.

This clonotype was picked up many times. The genes are TRBV7-6 and TRBJ2-1, with D perhaps assigned TRBD1 or TRBD2 (5 bases each). Germline assignment: CDR1 SGHVS and CDR2 FNYEAQ. This CDR3 is 17 amino acids long. Trimming took off 1 base at V and 4 bases at J, with 17 bases between the two ends. CDR3 DNA: TGTGCCAGCAGCTTAGATGGGGGTGCGCGGCCTTACAATGAGCAGTTCTTC. Protein product: CASSLDGGARPYNEQFF. Filled out from reference TRBV7-6 and TRBJ2-1, the complete variable domain reads GAGVSQSPRYKVTKRGQDVALRCDPISGHVSLYWYRQALGQGPEFLTYFNYEAQQDKSGLPNDRFSAERPEGSISTLTIQRTEQRDSAMYRCASSLDGGARPYNEQFFGPGTRLTVL.

This clonotype came up many times. The chain has TRBV30 and TRBJ2-5, with 8 bases fitting TRBD2. The ends lost 2 bases at V and 0 bases at J; junction bases unmatched: 5. CDR3 length: 15 amino acids. CDR1 and CDR2 from the germline V gene are GTSNPN and SVGIG (reference sequence). The CDR3 sequence is CAWSRKREYQETQYF. The CDR3, as DNA: TGTGCCTGGAGTCGGAAGCGGGAGTACCAAGAGACCCAGTACTTC.

In this sample, this clonotype turned up many times. The chain carries TRBV24-1 and TRBJ2-1; D may be TRBD1 (6 bases). CDR1 KGHDR and CDR2 SFDVKD come from the germline V gene. Trimming cost V 2 bases and J 8 bases, with 9 bases left between them. The CDR3 is 13 amino acids. The CDR3 coding sequence is TGTGCCACCAGTGATTACTACAGGGATGAGCAGTTCTTC. Its translation is CATSDYYRDEQFF.

The chain recombines TRBV5-4 with TRBJ1-6; 10 bases are shared with TRBD1. The J segment lost 9 bases and the V segment lost 9 bases, leaving 3 bases of the junction unmatched. This CDR3 is 12 amino acids long. Germline V gives CDR1 SGHNT, CDR2 YYREEE (reference sequence). The CDR3 spells CATGTGVSPLHF. As DNA, the CDR3 is TGTGCCACCGGGACAGGGGTTTCACCCCTCCACTTT.

This clonotype was recorded many times. The chain employs TRBV20-1 and TRBJ1-5; D may be TRBD1 (6 bases). CDR1 is DFQATT, CDR2 SNEGSKA, per germline (reference sequence). Deletions cut 1 base from V and 4 bases from J, with 8 bases between. This CDR3 contains 13 residues. CDR3 coding DNA: TGCAGTGCTAGAGTGGACAGTAATCAGCCCCAGCATTTT. This translates into CSARVDSNQPQHF.

This clonotype was seen repeatedly, ten times or more. The chain joins TRBV20-1 to TRBJ2-5, with unresolved D. CDR1 DFQATT and CDR2 SNEGSKA come from the germline V gene (reference sequence). CDR3 size: 13 residues. The ends were cut back, 4 bases at V and 1 base at J, with 10 bases in the middle. As DNA, the CDR3 is TGCAGTGCTATTGAAGCTCCCCAAGAGACCCAGTACTTC. Residues: CSAIEAPQETQYF.

The chain carries TRBV9 and TRBJ2-7; 7 bases align to TRBD2. Germline V gene data show CDR1 as SGDLS and CDR2 as YYNGEE. Unmatched junction bases numbered 12, after V lost 4 bases and J lost 5 bases. The CDR3 runs 15 residues. CDR3 nucleotide sequence: TGTGCCAGCAGCCCCAGCCGCGGACTAGTCAACGAGCAGTACTTC. This encodes CASSPSRGLVNEQYF.

This clonotype was found many times. The chain is built from TRBV2 and TRBJ2-1; 8 bases align to TRBD2. The V gene's germline CDR1 is SNHLY and CDR2 FYNNEI. V lost 6 bases, J lost 8 bases, and 12 bases stayed unmatched. This CDR3 has 15 residues. The CDR3 nucleotides read TGTGCCAGCAGCCGCCGGCCAGCGGGAGTCGATGAGCAGTTCTTC. Translating it yields CASSRRPAGVDEQFF.

This clonotype was counted between two and nine times. This sequence joins TRBV3-1 and TRBJ2-5, with D maybe TRBD2 (7 bases). Germline-derived CDR1 and CDR2 are LGHDT and YNNKEL (reference sequence). The CDR3 covers 15 residues. Trimming stripped 1 base from V and 5 bases from J, with 14 bases between. The CDR3 DNA is TGTGCCAGCAGCCAAGCATCGGGGGGCGGTGAGACCCAGTACTTC. This codes for CASSQASGGGETQYF.

The table lists this clonotype with a few counts. The gene calls are TRBV7-9 and TRBJ2-1; tentative D call: TRBD2 (6 bases). The CDR3 is made up of 14 amino acids. V lost 1 base, J lost 6 bases, and 10 bases lay in between. In germline, CDR1 is SEHNR, CDR2 FQNEAQ (reference sequence). The CDR3 spells CASSLERRVNEQFF. CDR3 bases: TGTGCCAGCAGCTTAGAACGGAGGGTCAATGAGCAGTTCTTC.

The sample holds many counts of this clonotype. The chain carries TRBV6-1 and TRBJ2-1; 12 nucleotides agree with TRBD2. The V gene's germline CDR1 is MNHNS and CDR2 SASEGT. J lost 5 bases, V lost 5 bases, and 13 bases had no gene match. The CDR3 is 18 amino acids. The CDR3 loop reads CASSPSGLAGRGDNEQFF. In DNA, the CDR3 is TGTGCCAGCAGTCCCTCTGGACTAGCGGGAAGGGGCGACAATGAGCAGTTCTTC.

This clonotype was seen repeatedly, ten times or more. The V gene is TRBV29-1, the J gene TRBJ2-3; 10 bases map to TRBD2. V shed 3 bases and J 6 bases; nucleotides not matched to a gene: 3. CDR1 and CDR2 from the germline V gene are SQVTM and ANQGSEA. CDR3 length: 13 residues. CDR3 in amino acids: CSVEASGSDTQYF. DNA of the CDR3: TGCAGCGTTGAGGCTAGCGGGAGTGATACGCAGTATTTT.

V gene TRBV20-1 combines with J gene TRBJ1-3; 9 nucleotides match TRBD1. The V gene end was trimmed by 4 bases and the J gene end by 4 bases; junction bases not matched to a gene: 5. CDR3 length: 14 residues. Germline CDR1 is DFQATT and CDR2 is SNEGSKA (reference sequence). The CDR3 is CSATGTGSGNTIYF. DNA of the CDR3: TGCAGTGCTACCGGGACAGGGTCCGGAAACACCATATATTTT.

This chain links TRBV18 with TRBJ2-1; D may be TRBD2 (6 bases). The V end was cut by 5 bases, the J end by 0 bases, with 17 bases between. Germline V CDR1 and CDR2: KGHSH, LQKENI. The CDR3 totals 17 residues. The CDR3 protein is CASSWAGAGSSYNEQFF. CDR3 nucleotides: TGTGCCAGCTCATGGGCTGGGGCGGGGAGCTCCTACAATGAGCAGTTCTTC.

This clonotype has a handful of counts. This chain connects TRBV6-1 to TRBJ2-7, with D possibly matching TRBD2 (5 bases). V shed 1 base and J shed 5 bases, with 15 bases lying between them. The CDR3 extends over 15 amino acids. Germline CDR1 reads MNHNS; CDR2 reads SASEGT. The CDR3 here is CASSEDLASRDEQYF. DNA of the CDR3: TGTGCCAGCAGTGAAGACCTAGCATCCCGTGACGAGCAGTACTTC.

In this sample, this clonotype turned up many times. The chain's CDR3 is CASSYSYNSPLHF. CDR3 bases: TGTGCCAGCAGTTATTCCTATAATTCACCCCTCCACTTT. V gene TRBV12-3 or TRBV12-4 combines with J gene TRBJ1-6, with D uncertain. Trimming took 4 bases from V and 1 from J, leaving 2 bases between them. The CDR3 totals 13 residues.

This clonotype was observed a few times. V gene TRBV19 combines with J gene TRBJ1-2, with 9 bases aligning to TRBD1. The CDR3 contains 14 residues. V was clipped by 5 bases and J by 8 bases; unmatched bases: 9. Per the germline V gene, CDR1 is LNHDA and CDR2 is SQIVND (reference sequence). CDR3 nucleotide sequence: TGTGCCAGTAGTCAGACAGGGGGAGAAGGAGGCTACACCTTC. It codes for CASSQTGGEGGYTF.

There are a few counts of this clonotype. CDR3 sequence: CSARESIRNEQFF. The CDR3 coding sequence is TGCAGTGCTAGGGAGTCTATTCGGAATGAGCAGTTCTTC. The gene calls are TRBV20-1 and TRBJ2-1; D is ambiguous. V dropped 3 bases and J dropped 7 bases, with 13 bases sitting between them. CDR1 and CDR2 from the germline V gene are DFQATT and SNEGSKA (reference sequence). The CDR3 has 13 amino acids.

The table lists this clonotype with many counts. The genes are TRBV2 and TRBJ2-7; D gene uncertain. The CDR3 consists of 15 residues. CDR1 is SNHLY and CDR2 is FYNNEI in the germline V gene. Trimming removed 2 bases from V and 2 bases from J, with 13 bases in between. Here the CDR3 DNA reads TGTGCCAGCAGTGAAACCACGCAGGCTCCCTACGAGCAGTACTTC. Translated: CASSETTQAPYEQYF.

The table lists this clonotype with many counts. V is TRBV11-1 and J is TRBJ2-5; TRBD1 might be the D (7 bases). This CDR3 is 14 amino acids long. Germline CDR1 is SGHAT and CDR2 is FQDESV (reference sequence). Trimming removed 3 bases from V and 4 bases from J, with 12 bases in between. CDR3 nucleotide sequence: TGTGCCAGCAGCTTGGACAGGAGGGGAGAGACCCAGTACTTC. This codes for CASSLDRRGETQYF.

With regard to this clonotype: This clone may be a read error of a much larger clone one base away. This chain connects TRBV6-1 to TRBJ2-5; weak D call: TRBD1 (6 bases). There are 14 residues in the CDR3. In germline, CDR1 is MNHNS, CDR2 SASEGT. Trimming left V 5 bases short and J 0 bases short, with 10 bases between. The CDR3 spells CASSLWTDQETQYF. CDR3 coding DNA: TGTGCCAGCAGTCTTTGGACAGACCAAGAGACCCAGTACTTC.